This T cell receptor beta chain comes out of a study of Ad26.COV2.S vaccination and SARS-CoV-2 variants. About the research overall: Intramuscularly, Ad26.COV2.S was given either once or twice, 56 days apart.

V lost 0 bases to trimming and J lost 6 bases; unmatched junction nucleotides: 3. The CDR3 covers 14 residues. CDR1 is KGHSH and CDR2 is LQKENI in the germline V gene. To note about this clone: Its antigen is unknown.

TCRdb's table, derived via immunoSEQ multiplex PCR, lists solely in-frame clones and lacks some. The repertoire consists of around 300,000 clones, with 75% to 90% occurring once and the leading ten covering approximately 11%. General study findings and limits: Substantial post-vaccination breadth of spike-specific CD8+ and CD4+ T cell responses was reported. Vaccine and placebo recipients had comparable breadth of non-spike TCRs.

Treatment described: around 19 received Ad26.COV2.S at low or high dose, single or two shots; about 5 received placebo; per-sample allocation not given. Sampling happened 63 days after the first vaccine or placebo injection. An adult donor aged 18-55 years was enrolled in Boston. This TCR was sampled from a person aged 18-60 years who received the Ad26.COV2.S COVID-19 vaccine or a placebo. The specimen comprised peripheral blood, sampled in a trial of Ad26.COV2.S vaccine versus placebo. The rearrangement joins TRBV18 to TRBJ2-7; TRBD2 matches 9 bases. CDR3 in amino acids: CASSPPGLASEQYF. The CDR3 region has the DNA TGTGCCAGCTCACCACCGGGACTAGCTTCCGAGCAGTACTTC.